Below, 18 T cell receptor beta chains from the same sample are listed, as sequenced in a study of blood T cell repertoires in COVID-19. Method: immunoSEQ multiplex PCR; TCRdb's copy keeps in-frame clones and lacks some. The table records about 240,000 clones, around 89% of them present only once. The specimen sequenced was PBMCs or T cells enriched from blood (not recorded which). These receptors were collected from a man aged 35 to 55 who had recovered from COVID-19.

The rearrangement links TRBV29-1 to TRBJ1-1; tentative D call: TRBD1 (5 bases). CDR1 and CDR2 from the germline V gene are SQVTM and ANQGSEA. Trimming took 1 base from V and 1 from J, leaving 13 bases between them. The CDR3 contains 15 residues. The CDR3 region is CSVEGITGPNTEAFF. The CDR3 DNA is TGCAGCGTTGAAGGCATAACAGGACCGAACACTGAAGCTTTCTTT.

J is TRBJ2-7 and V is TRBV19; 7 positions agree with TRBD2. The CDR3 loop spans 17 amino acids. Trimming took 8 bases from V and 4 from J; bases not matched to a gene: 20. Germline-derived CDR1 and CDR2 are LNHDA and SQIVND (reference sequence). The CDR3 nucleotides are TGTGCCAGTGGTACCGGACGGCGGGGGAAGGTTGGATACGAGCAGTACTTC. Translated: CASGTGRRGKVGYEQYF.

As concerns this clone: A junction end diverges from the germline sequence, so it may reflect a read error. The gene calls are TRBV29-1 and TRBJ1-6; no firm D call. This CDR3 region has 16 residues. Germline V gives CDR1 SQVTM, CDR2 ANQGSEA. This CDR3 is CSIEVRRNRCLSPLHF. The DNA for the CDR3 is TGCAGCATTGAAGTCCGGCGGAATAGGTGCTTATCACCCCTCCACTTT.

The V and J genes are TRBV4-1 and TRBJ2-7; D not certain. This CDR3 contains 15 residues. V was shortened by 0 bases and J by 0 bases, with 9 bases between the two germline ends. Germline V lookup: CDR1 MGHRA, CDR2 YSYEKL. Written as DNA, the CDR3 is TGCGCCAGCAGCCAAGATCCGGCAGGCTCCTACGAGCAGTACTTC. Its translation: CASSQDPAGSYEQYF.

This clone was seen only a few times. This sequence joins TRBV11-2 and TRBJ1-6, with D tentatively TRBD1 (6 bases). The CDR3 is 16 residues long. Germline V gives CDR1 SGHAT, CDR2 FQNNGV. V lost 1 base to trimming and J lost 5 bases, with 12 bases between them. The DNA of the CDR3 is TGTGCCAGCAGCTTAGGAACAGGGTATAATAATTCACCCCTCCACTTT. It codes for CASSLGTGYNNSPLHF.

The chain has TRBV12-3 or TRBV12-4 and TRBJ2-1; no clear D. The germline V and J ends were trimmed by 3 bases and 7 bases, with 10 bases remaining between them. CDR3 length equals 13 residues. The CDR3 nucleotides read TGTGCCAGCAGTTTTTATCCTTCGAATGAGCAGTTCTTC. This encodes CASSFYPSNEQFF.

The genes are TRBV28 and TRBJ1-1; 10 positions match TRBD1. Germline CDR1 is MDHEN and CDR2 is SYDVKM. The CDR3 is 16 amino acids. The V and J ends lost 4 bases and 7 bases, in that order; junction bases with no gene match: 12. CDR3 protein: CASSWGTGVGSREAFF. The CDR3 region has the DNA TGTGCCAGCAGTTGGGGGACAGGGGTTGGATCGCGTGAAGCTTTCTTT.

The chain has TRBV29-1 and TRBJ1-2; 9 nucleotides agree with TRBD1. Per the germline V gene, CDR1 is SQVTM and CDR2 is ANQGSEA. The length of the CDR3 is 13 residues. The V segment lost 6 bases and the J segment 5 bases; nucleotides outside the gene matches: 7. The CDR3: CSVDAGTGYGYTF. CDR3 sequence (DNA): TGCAGCGTCGACGCCGGGACAGGGTATGGCTACACCTTC.

This clone was recorded at least ten times. The chain joins TRBV6-5 to TRBJ2-1, with 7 bases lining up with TRBD1. CDR1 and CDR2 (germline): MNHEY, SVGAGI. The CDR3 runs 15 residues. V lost 5 bases, J lost 6 bases, and 10 bases stayed unmatched. CDR3 sequence reads: CASSNSWTGGNEQFF. The CDR3 DNA reads as TGTGCCAGCAGTAACAGCTGGACAGGAGGCAATGAGCAGTTCTTC.

The J gene is TRBJ1-2, the V gene TRBV6-5, with a weak D call TRBD1 (5 bases). With 5 bases removed from V and 4 bases from J, the gap between germline ends came to 14 bases. The CDR3 is 14 residues long. Germline-derived CDR1 and CDR2 are MNHEY and SVGAGI. CDR3 coding DNA: TGTGCCAGCAGTATTACCCATCAGGGCTATGGCTACACCTTC. Encoded protein: CASSITHQGYGYTF.

The chain recombines TRBV20-1 with TRBJ2-3, with D perhaps matching TRBD2 (6 bases). This CDR3 is 15 amino acids long. Deletions cut 3 bases from V and 2 bases from J, with 15 bases between. Germline V gene data show CDR1 as DFQATT and CDR2 as SNEGSKA (reference sequence). The CDR3 sequence: CSASGVADHTDTQYF. CDR3 nucleotides: TGCAGTGCTAGTGGGGTAGCGGATCACACAGATACGCAGTATTTT.

The chain joins TRBV7-3 to TRBJ2-3; possibly TRBD2 for D (5 bases). Germline CDR1 and CDR2: SGHTA and FQGTGA. The CDR3 is made up of 15 amino acids. Trimming removed 0 bases at V and 2 bases at J, with 9 bases between. As DNA, the CDR3 is TGTGCCAGCAGCTTAACAGGAGGCCCCACAGATACGCAGTATTTT. Translating gives CASSLTGGPTDTQYF.

V gene TRBV6-5 combines with J gene TRBJ1-2; D is undetermined. In germline, CDR1 is MNHEY, CDR2 SVGAGI. The CDR3 contains 16 residues. Trimming pared 3 bases from V and 0 bases from J, leaving 14 bases between. Here the CDR3 reads CASSYLYRSANYGYTF. In DNA form, the CDR3 reads TGTGCCAGCAGTTATCTTTACAGATCCGCTAACTATGGCTACACCTTC.

This clone came up a few times. The chain carries TRBV7-8 and TRBJ1-3; D possibly corresponds to TRBD1 (5 bases). Germline loops: CDR1 SGHVS, CDR2 FQNEAQ. This CDR3 has 16 amino acids. Trimming shortened V by 5 bases and J by 0 bases, and 14 bases separated the two germline ends. The CDR3 loop is CASSIQGIGSGNTIYF. For the CDR3, the DNA is TGTGCCAGCAGCATTCAGGGTATTGGCTCTGGAAACACCATATATTTT.

This clone has a single count. The chain combines TRBV7-8 with TRBJ1-5; 8 bases map to TRBD1. This CDR3 is 17 amino acids long. V lost 2 bases to trimming and J lost 2 bases; unmatched junction nucleotides: 8. Germline V gene data show CDR1 as SGHVS and CDR2 as FQNEAQ. This chain's CDR3 is CASSLRTGWIGNQPQHF. As DNA, the CDR3 is TGTGCCAGCAGCTTAAGGACAGGGTGGATAGGCAATCAGCCCCAGCATTTT.

V is TRBV5-1 and J is TRBJ1-1, with 10 bases that match TRBD1. V lost 3 bases and J lost 3; bases outside the gene matches: 2. This CDR3 has 14 residues. The germline gives CDR1 SGHRS, CDR2 YFSETQ. The CDR3 DNA follows: TGCGCCAGCAGCTACGGACAGGGGGACACTGAAGCTTTCTTT. This sequence encodes CASSYGQGDTEAFF.

As DNA, the CDR3 is TGTGCCAGCAGCTTCAGGGGAGTTACCGGGGAGCTGTTTTTT. Translated: CASSFRGVTGELFF. The rearrangement uses TRBV5-4 and TRBJ2-2, with D possibly matching TRBD1 (6 bases). The CDR3 is 14 residues long. The germline V gene has CDR1 SGHNT and CDR2 YYREEE (reference sequence). V dropped 2 bases and J dropped 5 bases, with 10 bases sitting between them. The variable domain in full, completed from reference TRBV5-4 and TRBJ2-2, reads ETGVTQSPTHLIKTRGQQVTLRCSSQSGHNTVSWYQQALGQGPQFIFQYYREEENGRGNFPPRFSGLQFPNYSSELNVNALELDDSALYLCASSFRGVTGELFFGEGSRLTVL.

The chain carries TRBV7-9 and TRBJ2-2; weak D call: TRBD1 (6 bases). CDR1 is SEHNR and CDR2 is FQNEAQ in the germline V gene (reference sequence). Trimming removed 5 bases at V and 0 bases at J, with 7 bases between. The CDR3 spans 14 residues. The CDR3 loop reads CASSGTPNTGELFF. The CDR3 DNA reads as TGTGCCAGCAGCGGGACACCGAACACCGGGGAGCTGTTTTTT.